Below are 22 T cell receptor beta chains sequenced from a single sample in a study of cytomegalovirus exposure and HLA in healthy donors. Repertoires were generated with immunoSEQ multiplex PCR, while TCRdb's copy carries only in-frame clones and drops some. The profile shows about 170,000 clones, about 96% of them singletons. Sequences were obtained from PBMCs. These receptors all come from a woman aged 18-29 years in good health and CMV-seronegative.

The chain uses TRBV7-6 and TRBJ1-1; D is uncertain. Trimming left V 5 bases short and J 5 bases short, with 15 bases between. CDR1 is SGHVS and CDR2 is FNYEAQ in the germline V gene. CDR3 size: 14 residues. The CDR3 sequence is CASSLSQSGTEAFF. CDR3 sequence (DNA): TGTGCCAGCAGCCTTTCCCAATCGGGGACTGAAGCTTTCTTT. The full variable domain, rest sourced from reference TRBV7-6 and TRBJ1-1, is GAGVSQSPRYKVTKRGQDVALRCDPISGHVSLYWYRQALGQGPEFLTYFNYEAQQDKSGLPNDRFSAERPEGSISTLTIQRTEQRDSAMYRCASSLSQSGTEAFFGQGTRLTVV.

This clone appeared a single time. This chain connects TRBV30 to TRBJ1-6, with TRBD1 as a possible D gene (6 bases). V shed 0 bases and J shed 2 bases, with 11 bases lying between them. CDR1 is GTSNPN, CDR2 SVGIG, per germline (reference sequence). This CDR3 region has 16 residues. CDR3 sequence (DNA): TGTGCCTGGAGTGTGGGGACAAACACCTATAATTCACCCCTCCACTTT. Translated: CAWSVGTNTYNSPLHF.

J is TRBJ1-3 and V is TRBV4-3, with 8 bases identical to TRBD2. The J call may be mistaken, given a closer DNA end match to TRBJ2-2. This CDR3 has 17 amino acids. Germline V CDR1 and CDR2: LGHNA, YSLEER. As DNA, the CDR3 is TGCGCCAGCAGCCGGGATTTAGCGGGGTTTAACACCGGGGAGCTGTTTTTT. Translation gives CASSRDLAGFNTGELFF.

About this clone itself: One end of the junction does not line up with germline, which may come from a read error. The chain couples TRBV5-1 to TRBJ1-2, with 7 bases aligning to TRBD1. Germline V gene lookup returns CDR1 SGHRS and CDR2 YFSETQ. The CDR3 is 13 residues long. The CDR3 sequence is CASTLGTAYGYTF. Here the CDR3 DNA reads TGCGCCAGCACCTTGGGGACAGCTTATGGCTACACCTTC. Variable domain in full (rest from reference TRBV5-1 and TRBJ1-2): KAGVTQTPRYLIKTRGQQVTLSCSPISGHRSVSWYQQTPGQGLQFLFEYFSETQRNKGNFPGRFSGRQFSNSRSEMNVSTLELGDSALYLCASTLGTAYGYTFGSGTRLTVV.

This clone has a single count. The rearrangement uses TRBV19 and TRBJ2-3; 8 nucleotides line up with TRBD2. With 3 bases clipped from V and 0 bases from J, the junction kept 11 bases outside the gene matches. The V gene's germline CDR1 is LNHDA and CDR2 SQIVND (reference sequence). The CDR3 has 18 residues. The CDR3 bases are TGTGCCAGTAGTATCTTTTCGGGGGGGGACTTTAGCACAGATACGCAGTATTTT. Amino acids: CASSIFSGGDFSTDTQYF.

This chain uses TRBV19 with TRBJ2-3; 11 bases match TRBD2. V gave up 3 bases and J gave up 4 bases; unmatched junction bases: 12. Germline V CDR1 and CDR2: LNHDA, SQIVND (reference sequence). The CDR3 spans 18 residues. The CDR3 DNA reads as TGTGCCAGTAGTATCGCCTTCCTACTAGCGGGGGTCCCAGATACGCAGTATTTT. It encodes CASSIAFLLAGVPDTQYF.

The chain carries TRBV5-4 and TRBJ2-1; D unclear. CDR3 length: 13 residues. Germline assignment: CDR1 SGHNT and CDR2 YYREEE (reference sequence). The V end lost 4 bases, the J end lost 5 bases, and 10 bases lay between the germline ends. The CDR3 DNA reads TGTGCCAGCAGCCAGATCGAAGACAATGAGCAGTTCTTC. It specifies CASSQIEDNEQFF.

In its sample, this clone was seen a few times. This chain connects TRBV5-4 to TRBJ1-1; D unresolved. Trimming took off 1 base at V and 4 bases at J, with 11 bases between the two ends. The CDR3 is 14 amino acids. CDR1 SGHNT and CDR2 YYREEE come from the germline V gene (reference sequence). The CDR3 nucleotides read TGTGCCAGCAGCTTGATGTTTAACTTCACTGAAGCTTTCTTT. Translating it yields CASSLMFNFTEAFF.

A single count supports this clone. The chain couples TRBV7-8 to TRBJ2-1; D gene ambiguous. Germline V CDR1 and CDR2: SGHVS, FQNEAQ. Trimming stripped 6 bases from V and 5 bases from J, with 5 bases between. The CDR3 runs 11 residues. This CDR3 is CASRQNNEQFF. CDR3 DNA: TGTGCCAGCAGGCAGAACAATGAGCAGTTCTTC. Based on the CDR3 plus reference TRBV7-8 and TRBJ2-1, the full variable domain is GAGVSQSPRYKVAKRGQDVALRCDPISGHVSLFWYQQALGQGPEFLTYFQNEAQLDKSGLPSDRFFAERPEGSVSTLKIQRTQQEDSAVYLCASRQNNEQFFGPGTRLTVL.

The V gene is TRBV4-3, the J gene TRBJ2-2; tentative D call: TRBD2 (6 bases). From germline, CDR1 is LGHNA and CDR2 YSLEER. This CDR3 is 17 amino acids long. V gave up 1 base and J gave up 0 bases, with 12 bases separating them. This CDR3 is CASSQALSGANTGELFF. The DNA for the CDR3 is TGCGCCAGCAGCCAAGCGTTATCGGGGGCGAACACCGGGGAGCTGTTTTTT.

The sample holds one count of this clone. V and J are TRBV4-3 and TRBJ1-2; D may be TRBD1 (5 bases). Germline loops: CDR1 LGHNA, CDR2 YSLEER. The CDR3 covers 15 residues. Between the trimmed V and J ends, which lost 6 bases and 4 bases, there was a span of 18 bases. The CDR3: CASSSSEQGSYGYTF. CDR3 nucleotides: TGCGCCAGCAGTTCTTCCGAGCAGGGCAGCTATGGCTACACCTTC.

The chain couples TRBV5-1 to TRBJ2-1, with D unresolved. The CDR3 totals 13 residues. V was clipped by 0 bases and J by 7 bases, with 8 bases between them. The V gene's germline CDR1 is SGHRS and CDR2 YFSETQ. In nucleotides, the CDR3 is TGCGCCAGCAGCTTGGCCCAGAAAAATGAGCAGTTCTTC. Its protein product is CASSLAQKNEQFF. The full variable domain, rest sourced from reference TRBV5-1 and TRBJ2-1, is KAGVTQTPRYLIKTRGQQVTLSCSPISGHRSVSWYQQTPGQGLQFLFEYFSETQRNKGNFPGRFSGRQFSNSRSEMNVSTLELGDSALYLCASSLAQKNEQFFGPGTRLTVL.

CDR3 residues: CAVQGARGTEAFF. In nucleotides, the CDR3 is TGTGCCGTACAGGGGGCGCGGGGCACTGAAGCTTTCTTT. This rearrangement joins TRBV19 to TRBJ1-1; 9 bases align to TRBD1. Trimming cost V 11 bases and J 4 bases; bases outside gene matches: 8. The CDR3 has 13 amino acids. CDR1 and CDR2 from the germline V gene are LNHDA and SQIVND (reference sequence). Supplemented by reference TRBV19 and TRBJ1-1, the full variable domain reads DGGITQSPKYLFRKEGQNVTLSCEQNLNHDAMYWYRQDPGQGLRLIYYSQIVNDFQKGDIAEGYSVSREKKESFPLTVTSAQKNPTAFYLCAVQGARGTEAFFGQGTRLTVV.

The chain recombines TRBV15 with TRBJ1-1; D remains unclear. V lost 5 bases and J lost 2, with 15 bases in between. CDR3 length: 15 amino acids. Germline CDR1 is LNHNV and CDR2 is YYDKDF (reference sequence). The CDR3 protein is CATSPSRRENTEAFF. The CDR3 DNA follows: TGTGCCACCAGCCCGTCGAGACGGGAAAACACTGAAGCTTTCTTT. Using reference TRBV15 and TRBJ1-1 for the parts outside the CDR3, the full variable domain is DAMVIQNPRYQVTQFGKPVTLSCSQTLNHNVMYWYQQKSSQAPKLLFHYYDKDFNNEADTPDNFQSRRPNTSFCFLDIRSPGLGDTAMYLCATSPSRRENTEAFFGQGTRLTVV.

V is TRBV27 and J is TRBJ1-1; 8 bases line up with TRBD1. The CDR3 covers 13 residues. Looked up from germline, CDR1 is MNHEY and CDR2 is SMNVEV (reference sequence). Losses at the gene ends were 5 bases for V and 9 bases for J; bases not matched to a gene: 8. The chain's CDR3 is CASSPKDRAKAFF. The CDR3 region has the DNA TGTGCCAGCAGTCCCAAGGACAGGGCCAAAGCTTTCTTT.

The chain has TRBV25-1 and TRBJ2-7; D is perhaps TRBD1 (5 bases). CDR1 is MGHDK and CDR2 is SYGVNS in the germline V gene. Trimming removed 6 bases from V and 6 bases from J, with 18 bases in between. There are 14 residues in the CDR3. The CDR3 DNA follows: TGTGCCAGCAGCCCCAGGGCAGGGCAGTCCGAGCAGTACTTC. Translation gives CASSPRAGQSEQYF.

With regard to this clone: Other DNA sequences within the sample encode an identical CDR3. V is TRBV6-1 and J is TRBJ1-6; 8 bases are shared with TRBD1. V lost 0 bases, J lost 10 bases, and 2 bases stayed unmatched. This CDR3 comprises 14 residues. Per germline, CDR1 MNHNS and CDR2 SASEGT. CDR3 nucleotide sequence: TGTGCCAGCAGTGAAGCCGCAGGGGGCTCACCCCTCCACTTT. Its translation is CASSEAAGGSPLHF.

The CDR3 nucleotides read TGTGCCAGCAGTTCCCCCTCGACAGGGAACACCATATATTTT. Amino acid sequence: CASSSPSTGNTIYF. The chain combines TRBV27 with TRBJ1-3; TRBD1 matches at 7 bases. From germline, CDR1 is MNHEY and CDR2 SMNVEV (reference sequence). Trimming cost V 4 bases and J 7 bases; bases outside gene matches: 7. The CDR3 runs to 14 residues.

The rearrangement uses TRBV4-1 and TRBJ1-2; 8 nucleotides align to TRBD1. Germline lookup yields CDR1 MGHRA and CDR2 YSYEKL. The junction had 8 bases not matched to a gene; V was cut back by 1 base and J by 4 bases. The CDR3 contains 16 residues. CDR3 coding DNA: TGCGCCAGCAGCCAAGCAGGGGGCCTTACCCCCTATGGCTACACCTTC. This translates into CASSQAGGLTPYGYTF.

This clone was counted only a few times. The gene calls are TRBV27 and TRBJ2-5; TRBD1 matches at 12 bases. V lost 4 bases and J lost 4; bases outside the gene matches: 4. There are 15 residues in the CDR3. CDR1 is MNHEY, CDR2 SMNVEV, per germline (reference sequence). CDR3 sequence: CASSWGTGGRETQYF. For the CDR3, the DNA is TGTGCCAGCAGTTGGGGGACAGGGGGCCGAGAGACCCAGTACTTC.

The V and J genes are TRBV2 and TRBJ1-6; 7 positions agree with TRBD1. Germline V gives CDR1 SNHLY, CDR2 FYNNEI. V gave up 5 bases and J gave up 8 bases; unmatched junction bases: 12. The CDR3 has 16 amino acids. CDR3 sequence (DNA): TGTGCCAGCAGTATCGACCGGGACAGTGGCGATTCACCCCTCCACTTT. Translated, it gives CASSIDRDSGDSPLHF.

This clone turned up a few times. The chain combines TRBV2 with TRBJ2-2, with 11 bases matching TRBD2. V gave up 6 bases and J gave up 6 bases; unmatched junction bases: 3. This CDR3 comprises 14 residues. Looked up from germline, CDR1 is SNHLY and CDR2 is FYNNEI. The CDR3 region is CASRGTSGSGELFF. The CDR3 region has the DNA TGTGCCAGCAGAGGGACTAGCGGATCCGGGGAGCTGTTTTTT.